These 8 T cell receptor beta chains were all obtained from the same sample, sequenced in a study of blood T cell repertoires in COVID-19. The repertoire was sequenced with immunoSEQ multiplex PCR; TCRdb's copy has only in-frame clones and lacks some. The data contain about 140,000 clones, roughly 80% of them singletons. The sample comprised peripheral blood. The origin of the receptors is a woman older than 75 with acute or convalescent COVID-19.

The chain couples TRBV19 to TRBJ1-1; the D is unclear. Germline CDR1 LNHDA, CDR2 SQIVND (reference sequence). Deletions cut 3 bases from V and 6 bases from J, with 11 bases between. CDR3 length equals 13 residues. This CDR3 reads CASSIRGGAEAFF. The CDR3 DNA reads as TGTGCCAGTAGTATCCGGGGTGGGGCTGAAGCTTTCTTT.

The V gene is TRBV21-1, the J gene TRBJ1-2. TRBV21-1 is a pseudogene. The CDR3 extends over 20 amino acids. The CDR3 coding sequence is TGTGCCAGCAGCAAAGCGCTAGGTCCTGTTGGTCCTTCAAAGGCCCATGGCTACACCTTC. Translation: CASSKALGPVGPSKAHGYTF.

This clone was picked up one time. The CDR3 loop is CASSLNRDSDNNSPLHF. CDR3 sequence (DNA): TGCGCCAGCAGTCTAAACCGGGACAGCGATAATAATTCACCCCTCCACTTT. The chain couples TRBV4-1 to TRBJ1-6; 7 bases match TRBD1. The germline V gene encodes CDR1 MGHRA and CDR2 YSYEKL. V dropped 6 bases and J dropped 5; count of bases not matched to a gene: 13. The CDR3 is 17 residues long.

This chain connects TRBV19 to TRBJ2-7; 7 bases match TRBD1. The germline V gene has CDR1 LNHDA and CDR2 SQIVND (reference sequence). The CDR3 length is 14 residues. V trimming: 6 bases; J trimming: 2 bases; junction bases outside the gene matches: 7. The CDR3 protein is CASRGQPNTYEQYF. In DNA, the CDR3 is TGTGCCAGTAGGGGACAGCCTAATACCTACGAGCAGTACTTC.

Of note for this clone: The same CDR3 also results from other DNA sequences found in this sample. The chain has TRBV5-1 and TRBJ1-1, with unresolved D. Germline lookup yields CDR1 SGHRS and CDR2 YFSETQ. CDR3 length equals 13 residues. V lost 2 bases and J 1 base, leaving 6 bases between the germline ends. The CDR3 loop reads CASSLAGNTEAFF. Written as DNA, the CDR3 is TGCGCCAGCAGCTTAGCAGGGAACACTGAAGCTTTCTTT.

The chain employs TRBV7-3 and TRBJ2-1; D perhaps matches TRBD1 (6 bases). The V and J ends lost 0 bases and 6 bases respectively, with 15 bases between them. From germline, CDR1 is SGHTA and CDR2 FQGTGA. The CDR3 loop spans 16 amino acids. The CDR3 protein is CASSLTGGARGNEQFF. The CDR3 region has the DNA TGTGCCAGCAGCTTAACTGGGGGCGCACGTGGCAATGAGCAGTTCTTC.

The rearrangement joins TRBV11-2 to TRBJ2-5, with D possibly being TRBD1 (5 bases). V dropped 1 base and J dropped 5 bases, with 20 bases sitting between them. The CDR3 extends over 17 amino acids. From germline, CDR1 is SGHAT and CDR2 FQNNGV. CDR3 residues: CASSLVWQGPSRETQYF. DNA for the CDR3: TGTGCCAGCAGCTTAGTTTGGCAGGGCCCCTCGAGGGAGACCCAGTACTTC.

CDR3 region: CASSLWGVATGYGYTF. The CDR3, as DNA: TGTGCCAGCAGTTTATGGGGAGTGGCCACGGGCTATGGCTACACCTTC. The V and J genes are TRBV27 and TRBJ1-2; D remains unclear. The ends were cut back, 1 base at V and 4 bases at J, with 16 bases in the middle. This CDR3 has 16 amino acids. The germline V gene encodes CDR1 MNHEY and CDR2 SMNVEV (reference sequence).